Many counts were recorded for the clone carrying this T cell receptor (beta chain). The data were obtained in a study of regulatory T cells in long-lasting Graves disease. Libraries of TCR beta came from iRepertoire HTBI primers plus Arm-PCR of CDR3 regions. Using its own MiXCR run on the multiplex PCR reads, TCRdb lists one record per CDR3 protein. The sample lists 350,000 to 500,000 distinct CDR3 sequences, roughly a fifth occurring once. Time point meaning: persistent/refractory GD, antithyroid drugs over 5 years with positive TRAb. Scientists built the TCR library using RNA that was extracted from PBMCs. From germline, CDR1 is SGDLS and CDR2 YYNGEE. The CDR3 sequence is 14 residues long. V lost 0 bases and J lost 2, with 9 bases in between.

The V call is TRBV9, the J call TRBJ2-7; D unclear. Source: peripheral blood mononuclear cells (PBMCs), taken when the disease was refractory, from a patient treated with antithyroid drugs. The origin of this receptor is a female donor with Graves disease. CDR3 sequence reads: CASSVGGVAYEQYF. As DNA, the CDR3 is TGTGCCAGCAGCGTAGGTGGGGTCGCCTACGAGCAGTACTTC.